This T cell receptor (beta chain) is drawn from a study of T cells after yellow fever vaccination. Trimming at V came to 6 bases and at J to 7 bases, leaving 5 bases not matched to a gene. This CDR3 spans 13 amino acids. CDR1 is PRHDT, CDR2 FYEKMQ, per germline (reference sequence). This clonotype has just a few counts. TCRdb redid the calling of the 5' RACE reads with MiXCR, one entry per CDR3 protein. The sample carries around 310,000 distinct CDR3 sequences, 8.7% recorded once. The genes are TRBV13 and TRBJ1-5; 8 bases agree with TRBD1. The sequence came from a man younger than 30 who received the YFV17D yellow fever vaccine. Specimen: PBMCs, collected on the day of the first yellow fever vaccination. The CDR3 reads CASSSTGEQPQHF. The CDR3 DNA is TGTGCCAGCAGTTCGACAGGGGAGCAGCCCCAGCATTTT.